Sequencing of this TCR beta chain was carried out in a study of blood T cell repertoires in COVID-19. Study at large: T cells, B-cell-depleted T cells, or PBMCs supplied cDNA or gDNA.

Between the trimmed V and J ends, which lost 4 bases and 1 base, there was a span of 15 bases. Germline loops: CDR1 SGDLS, CDR2 YYNGEE. The CDR3 loop spans 15 amino acids. This clone has a single count. Participants, about 18 to 95 years old, spanned around 25 US areas. Recovery meant two consecutive negative NP/OP PCR tests, professional clearance, or resolved symptoms. The authors' processing: Counts of nucleated cells, estimated from reference gene primer amplification, were obtained. Sequencing was performed with immunoSEQ multiplex PCR; in TCRdb, only in-frame clones are kept and a portion is missing. D and trimming come from the DNA, and the V and J calls and clone size come from that table. The sample contains about 250,000 clones, around 84% of which appear only once.

The source material was PBMCs or T cells enriched from blood (not recorded which). This rearrangement joins TRBV9 to TRBJ2-7, with D maybe TRBD1 (5 bases). This sequence originates from a man in his forties who had recovered from COVID-19. CDR3 residues: CASSPGAKGSYEQYF. DNA of the CDR3: TGTGCCAGCAGCCCTGGGGCTAAGGGATCCTACGAGCAGTACTTC.